This TCR beta chain was observed in a study of cytomegalovirus exposure and HLA in healthy donors. Study background: Around 86 million unique TCRs, all from HLA-typed donors, were included in an early release of the data.

The PCR had 60 Vbeta and 13 Jbeta primers. The method was immunoSEQ multiplex PCR; TCRdb's version includes in-frame clones alone and lacks a portion of them. The sample consists of 100,000 to 150,000 clones, about 74% of them appearing once. The sequencing input was PBMCs. The clonotype was recovered from a man aged 40-49 years in good health and CMV-seropositive.

CDR3 coding DNA: TGTGCCAGCAGCCTAGTGGACAGGGAATCCGGGGAGCTGTTTTTT. It specifies CASSLVDRESGELFF. The J gene is TRBJ2-2, the V gene TRBV5-6, with 8 bases lining up with TRBD1. The CDR3 sequence is 15 residues long. V was clipped by 4 bases and J by 6 bases; unmatched bases: 8. CDR1 is SGHDT, CDR2 YYEEEE, per germline.